This TCR beta chain was recorded in a study of vaccination and CD4 T cells after COVID-19. Sequencing of cultured CD4+ T cell DNA used the Oncomine TCR Beta short-read assay. Extraction of genomic DNA was performed on cultured CD4+ T cells. Via MiXCR, TCRdb re-called the PCR reads, giving one row per CDR3 protein. The sample lists 9,500 or so distinct CDR3 sequences, about 35% occurring once. A note on this clonotype: Its matching antigen is unknown.

Regarding treatment: roughly 10-day PBMC culture with coronavirus spike peptide pools or control peptides (ViraFEST assay). Gathered ahead of the COVID-19 pandemic (2011-2018) were the CD4+ T cells of the unexposed donor. Losses at the gene ends were 4 bases for V and 5 bases for J; bases not matched to a gene: 2. This CDR3 spans 14 amino acids. CDR1 is SGHNT and CDR2 is YENEEA in the germline V gene. The clonotype was recovered from a human donor in good health. The sequencing input was CD4+ T cells from blood, cultured in vitro. The chain joins TRBV11-3 to TRBJ2-5, with 12 bases fitting TRBD2. The CDR3 is CASSSGTSGETQYF. Here the CDR3 DNA reads TGTGCCAGCAGCTCTGGGACTAGCGGGGAGACCCAGTACTTC.